This TCR beta chain emerged from a study of neurological immune-mediated disorders. Study-wide results and caveats: The study found the most TCR clonal expansion in HTLV-1-associated myelopathy and the least in multiple sclerosis, below healthy controls.

The time point denotes: longitudinal time-point 2. The length of the CDR3 is 14 residues. V lost 2 bases, J lost 3 bases, and 9 bases lay in between. Germline CDR1 SGHAT, CDR2 FQNNGV. At least ten counts were recorded for this clonotype. As yet, its antigen is unknown. TCRdb re-called the 5' RACE reads with MiXCR, one entry per CDR3 protein. Altogether 80,000 to 100,000 distinct CDR3 sequences are present, nearly 6% being singletons, with the ten largest covering over 6.5%. The receptor comes from a woman in her sixties with multiple sclerosis. The sequenced material came from PBMCs. J is TRBJ2-3 and V is TRBV11-2; tentative D call: TRBD2 (6 bases). The CDR3 DNA follows: TGTGCCAGCAGCTTAAAAAGCGGGACAGATACGCAGTATTTT. Residues: CASSLKSGTDTQYF.